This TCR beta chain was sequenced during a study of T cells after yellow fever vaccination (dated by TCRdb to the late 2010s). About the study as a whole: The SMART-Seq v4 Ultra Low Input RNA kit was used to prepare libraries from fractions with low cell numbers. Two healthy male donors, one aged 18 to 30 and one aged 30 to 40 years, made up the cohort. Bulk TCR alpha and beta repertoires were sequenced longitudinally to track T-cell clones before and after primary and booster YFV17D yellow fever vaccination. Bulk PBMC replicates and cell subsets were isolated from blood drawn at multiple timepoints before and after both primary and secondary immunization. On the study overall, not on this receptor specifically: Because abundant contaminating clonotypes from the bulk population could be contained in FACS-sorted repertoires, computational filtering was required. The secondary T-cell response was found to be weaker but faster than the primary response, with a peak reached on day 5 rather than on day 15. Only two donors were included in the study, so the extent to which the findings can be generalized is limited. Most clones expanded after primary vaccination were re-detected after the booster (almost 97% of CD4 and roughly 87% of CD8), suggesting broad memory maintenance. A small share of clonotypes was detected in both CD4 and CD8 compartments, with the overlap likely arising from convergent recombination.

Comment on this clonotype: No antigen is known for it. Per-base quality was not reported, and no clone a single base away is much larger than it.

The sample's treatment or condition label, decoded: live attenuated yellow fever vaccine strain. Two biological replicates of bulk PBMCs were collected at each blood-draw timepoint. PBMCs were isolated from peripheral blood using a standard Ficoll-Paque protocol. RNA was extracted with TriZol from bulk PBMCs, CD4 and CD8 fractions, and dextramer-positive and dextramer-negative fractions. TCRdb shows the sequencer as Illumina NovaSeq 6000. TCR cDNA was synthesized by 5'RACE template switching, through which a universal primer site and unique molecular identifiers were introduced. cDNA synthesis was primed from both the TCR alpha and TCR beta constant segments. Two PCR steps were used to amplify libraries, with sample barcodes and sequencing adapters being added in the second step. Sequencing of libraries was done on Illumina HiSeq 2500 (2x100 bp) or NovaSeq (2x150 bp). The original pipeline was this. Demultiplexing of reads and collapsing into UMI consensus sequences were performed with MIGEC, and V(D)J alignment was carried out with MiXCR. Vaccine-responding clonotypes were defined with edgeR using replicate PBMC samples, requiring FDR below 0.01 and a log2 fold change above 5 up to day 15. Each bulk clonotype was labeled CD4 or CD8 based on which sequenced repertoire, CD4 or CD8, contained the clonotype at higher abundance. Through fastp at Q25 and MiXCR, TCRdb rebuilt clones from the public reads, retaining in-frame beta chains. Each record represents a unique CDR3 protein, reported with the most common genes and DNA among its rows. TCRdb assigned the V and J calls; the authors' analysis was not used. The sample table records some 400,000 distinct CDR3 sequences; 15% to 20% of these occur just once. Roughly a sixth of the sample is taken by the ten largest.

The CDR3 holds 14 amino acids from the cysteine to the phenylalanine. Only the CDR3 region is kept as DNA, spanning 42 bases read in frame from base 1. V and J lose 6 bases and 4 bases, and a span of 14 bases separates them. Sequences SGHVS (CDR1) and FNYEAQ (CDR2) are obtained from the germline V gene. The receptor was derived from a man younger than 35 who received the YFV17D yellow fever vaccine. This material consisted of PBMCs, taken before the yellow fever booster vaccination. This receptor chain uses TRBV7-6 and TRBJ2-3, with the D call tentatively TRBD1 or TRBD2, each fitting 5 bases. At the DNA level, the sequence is TGTGCCAGCAGGGGACCATCTAGGGCAGATACGCAGTATTTT. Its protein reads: CASRGPSRADTQYF.